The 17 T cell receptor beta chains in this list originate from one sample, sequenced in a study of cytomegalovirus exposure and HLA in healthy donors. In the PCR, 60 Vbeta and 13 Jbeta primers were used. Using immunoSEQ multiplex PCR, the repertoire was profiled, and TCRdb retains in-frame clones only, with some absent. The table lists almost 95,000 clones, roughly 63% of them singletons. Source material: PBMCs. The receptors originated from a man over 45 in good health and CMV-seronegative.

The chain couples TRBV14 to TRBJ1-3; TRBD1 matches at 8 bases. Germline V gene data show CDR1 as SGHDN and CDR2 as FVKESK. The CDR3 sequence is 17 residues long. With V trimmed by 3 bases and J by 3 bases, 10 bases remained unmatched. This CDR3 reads CASSQDRDAYNGNTIYF. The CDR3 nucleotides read TGTGCCAGCAGCCAGGACAGGGACGCGTATAATGGAAACACCATATATTTT.

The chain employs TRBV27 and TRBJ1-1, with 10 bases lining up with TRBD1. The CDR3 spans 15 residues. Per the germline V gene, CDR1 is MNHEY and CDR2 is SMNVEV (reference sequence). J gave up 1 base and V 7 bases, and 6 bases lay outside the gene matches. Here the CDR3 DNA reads TGTGCCAGCACCCGGACAGGGGGGCCGAACACTGAAGCTTTCTTT. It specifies CASTRTGGPNTEAFF.

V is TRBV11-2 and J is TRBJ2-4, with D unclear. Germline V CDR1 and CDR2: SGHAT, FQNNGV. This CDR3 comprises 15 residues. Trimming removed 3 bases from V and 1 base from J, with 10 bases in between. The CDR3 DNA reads TGTGCCAGCAGCTTTACCCGCGCGGCCAAAAACATTCAGTACTTC. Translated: CASSFTRAAKNIQYF.

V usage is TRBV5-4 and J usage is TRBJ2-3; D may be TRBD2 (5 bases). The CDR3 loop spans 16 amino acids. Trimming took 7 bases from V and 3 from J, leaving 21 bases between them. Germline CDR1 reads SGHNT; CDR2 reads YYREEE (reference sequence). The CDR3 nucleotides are TGTGCCAGCCACCCTGGACGGACGACGGGGACAGATACGCAGTATTTT. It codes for CASHPGRTTGTDTQYF.

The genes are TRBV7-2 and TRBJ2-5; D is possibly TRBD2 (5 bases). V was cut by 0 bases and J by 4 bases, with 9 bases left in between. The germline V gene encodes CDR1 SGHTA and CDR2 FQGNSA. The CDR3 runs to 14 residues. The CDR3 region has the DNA TGTGCCAGCAGCTTAGCCGGCGCGGGAGAGACCCAGTACTTC. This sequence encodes CASSLAGAGETQYF.

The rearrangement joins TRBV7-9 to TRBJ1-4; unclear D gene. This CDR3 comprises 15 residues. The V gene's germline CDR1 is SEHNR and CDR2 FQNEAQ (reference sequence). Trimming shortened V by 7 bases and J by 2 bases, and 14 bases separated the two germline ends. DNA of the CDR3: TGTGCCAGCAACCCCTCCGGTGGTACTAATGAAAAACTGTTTTTT. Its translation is CASNPSGGTNEKLFF.

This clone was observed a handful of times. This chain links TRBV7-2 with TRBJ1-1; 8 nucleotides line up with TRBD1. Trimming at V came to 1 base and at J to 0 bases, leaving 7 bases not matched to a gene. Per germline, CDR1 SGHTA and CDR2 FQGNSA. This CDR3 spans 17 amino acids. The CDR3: CASSLGSTGGLNTEAFF. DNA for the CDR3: TGTGCCAGCAGCTTAGGTAGTACAGGGGGGTTGAACACTGAAGCTTTCTTT.

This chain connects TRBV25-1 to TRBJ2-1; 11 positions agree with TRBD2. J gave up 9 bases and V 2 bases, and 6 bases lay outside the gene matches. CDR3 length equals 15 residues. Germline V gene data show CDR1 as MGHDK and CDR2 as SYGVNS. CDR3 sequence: CASSEGLAGGSEQFF. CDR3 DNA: TGTGCCAGCAGTGAAGGGCTAGCGGGAGGTAGTGAGCAGTTCTTC.

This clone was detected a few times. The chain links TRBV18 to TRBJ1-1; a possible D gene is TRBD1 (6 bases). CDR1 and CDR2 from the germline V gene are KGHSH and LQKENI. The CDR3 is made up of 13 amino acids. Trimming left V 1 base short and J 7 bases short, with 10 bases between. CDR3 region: CASSPRTDDEAFF. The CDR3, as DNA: TGTGCCAGCTCACCACGGACAGATGATGAAGCTTTCTTT.

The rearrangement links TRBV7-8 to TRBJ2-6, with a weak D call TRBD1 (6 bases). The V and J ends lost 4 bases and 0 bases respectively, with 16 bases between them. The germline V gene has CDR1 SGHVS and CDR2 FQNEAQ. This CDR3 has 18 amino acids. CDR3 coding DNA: TGTGCCAGCAGCTCCCTGGGGGCGTATCACTCTGGGGCCAACGTCCTGACTTTC. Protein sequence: CASSSLGAYHSGANVLTF.

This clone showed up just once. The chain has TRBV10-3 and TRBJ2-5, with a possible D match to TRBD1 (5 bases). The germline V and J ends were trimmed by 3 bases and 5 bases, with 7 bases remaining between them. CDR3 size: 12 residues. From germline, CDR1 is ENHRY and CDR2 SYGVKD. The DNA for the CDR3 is TGTGCCATCAGTGACAGGGCTGAGACCCAGTACTTC. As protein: CAISDRAETQYF.

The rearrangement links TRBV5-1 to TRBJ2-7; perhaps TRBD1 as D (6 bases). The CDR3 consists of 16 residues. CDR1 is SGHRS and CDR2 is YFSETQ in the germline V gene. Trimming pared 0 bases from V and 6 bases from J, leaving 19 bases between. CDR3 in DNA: TGCGCCAGCAGCTTGGTGGGCACTACAGGGTCGCGCGAGCAGTACTTC. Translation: CASSLVGTTGSREQYF.

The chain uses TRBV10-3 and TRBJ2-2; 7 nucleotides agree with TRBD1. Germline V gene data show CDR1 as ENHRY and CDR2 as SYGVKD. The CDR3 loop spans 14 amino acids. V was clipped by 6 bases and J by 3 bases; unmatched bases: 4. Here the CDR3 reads CAIRGDRDTGELFF. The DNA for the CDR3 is TGTGCCATCAGGGGGGACAGAGACACCGGGGAGCTGTTTTTT.

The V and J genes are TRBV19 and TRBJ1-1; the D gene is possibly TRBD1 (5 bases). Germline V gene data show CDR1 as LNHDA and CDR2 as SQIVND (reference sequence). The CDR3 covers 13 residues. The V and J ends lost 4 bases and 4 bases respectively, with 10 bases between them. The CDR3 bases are TGTGCCAGTAGTAAGGGCAGGGTCACTGAAGCTTTCTTT. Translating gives CASSKGRVTEAFF.

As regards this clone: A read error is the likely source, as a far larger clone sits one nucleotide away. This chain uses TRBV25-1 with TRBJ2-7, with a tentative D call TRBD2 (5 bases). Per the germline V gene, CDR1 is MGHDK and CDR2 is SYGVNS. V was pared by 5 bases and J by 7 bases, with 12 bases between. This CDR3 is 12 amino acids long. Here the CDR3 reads CASSFTSGEQYF. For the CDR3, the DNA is TGTGCCAGCAGTTTCACATCGGGGGAGCAGTACTTC.

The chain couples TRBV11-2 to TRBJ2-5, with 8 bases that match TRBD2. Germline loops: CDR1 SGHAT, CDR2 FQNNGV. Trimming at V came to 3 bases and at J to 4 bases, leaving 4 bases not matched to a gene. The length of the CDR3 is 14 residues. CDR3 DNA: TGTGCCAGCAGCTTTAGTCTAGCGGGAGAGACCCAGTACTTC. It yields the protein CASSFSLAGETQYF.

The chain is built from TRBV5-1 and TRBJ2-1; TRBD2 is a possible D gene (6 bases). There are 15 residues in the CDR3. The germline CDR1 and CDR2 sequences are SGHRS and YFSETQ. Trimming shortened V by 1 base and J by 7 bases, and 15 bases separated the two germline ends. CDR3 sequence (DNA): TGCGCCAGCAGCTTGATGGTGCGCGGGGCGAATGAGCAGTTCTTC. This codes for CASSLMVRGANEQFF.